The clone carrying this TCR beta chain was detected a few times. Its antigen is currently unknown. A minimum of 5.5 micrograms of total RNA was extracted per sample. This entry belongs to a study of blood T cells in healthy people across ages. General study points: Whereas aged donors had fewer naive CD4+ cells, long-lived donors had more of them and higher diversity.

The use of a sample-barcoded 5' primer and a J-beta primer mix characterized a second PCR of about 6 to 12 cycles. One entry per CDR3 protein, called by TCRdb with MiXCR from the 5' RACE reads. Here the sample spans some 1.5 million distinct CDR3 sequences, roughly 43% being singletons. The V end was cut by 4 bases, the J end by 3 bases, with 13 bases between. Germline values: CDR1 MGHRA, CDR2 YSYEKL. CDR3 length equals 15 residues. The sequencing input was blood. J is TRBJ1-5 and V is TRBV4-1; tentatively, D is TRBD1 (5 bases). This receptor was taken from a woman aged 18-29 years in good health. The CDR3 here is CASSLRAGINQPQHF. Written as DNA, the CDR3 is TGCGCCAGCAGCCTTCGGGCAGGGATCAATCAGCCCCAGCATTTT.